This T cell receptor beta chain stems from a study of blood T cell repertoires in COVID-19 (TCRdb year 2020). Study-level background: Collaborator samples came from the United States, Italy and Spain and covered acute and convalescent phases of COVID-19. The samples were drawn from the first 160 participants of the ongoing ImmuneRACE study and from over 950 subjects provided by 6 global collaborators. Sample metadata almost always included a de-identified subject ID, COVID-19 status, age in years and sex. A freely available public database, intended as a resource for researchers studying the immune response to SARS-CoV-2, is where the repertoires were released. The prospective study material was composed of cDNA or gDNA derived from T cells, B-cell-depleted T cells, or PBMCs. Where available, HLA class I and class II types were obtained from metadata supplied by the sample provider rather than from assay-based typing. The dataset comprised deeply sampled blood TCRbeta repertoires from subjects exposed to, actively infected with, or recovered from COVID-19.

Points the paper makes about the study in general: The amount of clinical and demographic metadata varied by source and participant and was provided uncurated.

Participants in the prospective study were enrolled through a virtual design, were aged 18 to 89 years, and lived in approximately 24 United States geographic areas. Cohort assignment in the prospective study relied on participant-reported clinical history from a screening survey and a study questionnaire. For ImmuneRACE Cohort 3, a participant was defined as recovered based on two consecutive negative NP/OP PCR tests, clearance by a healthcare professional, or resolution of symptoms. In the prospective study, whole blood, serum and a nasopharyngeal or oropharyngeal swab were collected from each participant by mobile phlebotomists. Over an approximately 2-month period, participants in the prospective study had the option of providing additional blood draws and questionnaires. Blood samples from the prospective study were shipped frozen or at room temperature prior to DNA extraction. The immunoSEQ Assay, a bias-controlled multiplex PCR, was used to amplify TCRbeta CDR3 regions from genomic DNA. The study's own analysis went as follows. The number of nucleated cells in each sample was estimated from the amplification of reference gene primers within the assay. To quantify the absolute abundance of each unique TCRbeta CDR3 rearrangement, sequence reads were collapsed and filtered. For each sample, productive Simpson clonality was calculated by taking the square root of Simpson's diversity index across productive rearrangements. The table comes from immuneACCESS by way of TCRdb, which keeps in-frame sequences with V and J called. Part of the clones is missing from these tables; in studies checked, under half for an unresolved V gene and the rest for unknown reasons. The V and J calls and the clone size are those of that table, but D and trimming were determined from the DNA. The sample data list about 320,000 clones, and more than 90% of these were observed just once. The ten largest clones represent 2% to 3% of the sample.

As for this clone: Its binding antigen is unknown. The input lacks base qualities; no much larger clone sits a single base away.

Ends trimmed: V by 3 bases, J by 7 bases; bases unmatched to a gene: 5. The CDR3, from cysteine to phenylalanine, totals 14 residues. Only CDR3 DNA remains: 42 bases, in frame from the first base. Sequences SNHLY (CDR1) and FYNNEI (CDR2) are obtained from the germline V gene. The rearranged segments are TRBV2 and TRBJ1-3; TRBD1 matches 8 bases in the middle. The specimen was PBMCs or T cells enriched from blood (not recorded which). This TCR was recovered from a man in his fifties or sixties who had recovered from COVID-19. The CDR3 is CASSEDRVSNTIYF. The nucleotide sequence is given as TGTGCCAGCAGTGAGGACAGGGTTTCGAACACCATATATTTT.